These 13 T cell receptor beta chains originate from one sample sequenced in a study of blood T cell repertoires in COVID-19. Method: immunoSEQ multiplex PCR; TCRdb's copy keeps in-frame clones and lacks some. The sample lists 35,000 to 50,000 clones, under 90% occurring once. The sample consisted of peripheral blood. Every receptor here comes from a woman aged 70-85 years with acute or convalescent COVID-19.

The chain couples TRBV10-3 to TRBJ2-7; 13 nucleotides agree with TRBD2. Unmatched junction bases numbered 2, after V lost 1 base and J lost 2 bases. CDR1 and CDR2 from the germline V gene are ENHRY and SYGVKD. The CDR3 spans 16 residues. This CDR3 is CAISEWTSGSPYEQYF. DNA of the CDR3: TGTGCCATCAGTGAGTGGACTAGCGGGAGCCCCTACGAGCAGTACTTC.

The rearrangement joins TRBV7-2 to TRBJ2-1; 7 bases line up with TRBD2. Germline assignment: CDR1 SGHTA and CDR2 FQGNSA. This CDR3 has 15 amino acids. Losses at the gene ends were 5 bases for V and 6 bases for J; bases not matched to a gene: 10. The CDR3 loop is CASSQRAGVGNEQFF. The CDR3 DNA sequence: TGTGCCAGCAGCCAGAGGGCGGGAGTTGGCAATGAGCAGTTCTTC.

The V call is TRBV27, the J call TRBJ1-1; D possibly corresponds to TRBD1 (5 bases). V was cut by 3 bases and J by 4 bases, with 12 bases left in between. The germline V gene encodes CDR1 MNHEY and CDR2 SMNVEV (reference sequence). The CDR3 is 14 amino acids. The CDR3 region is CASSFGGPSTEAFF. The CDR3 DNA reads as TGTGCCAGCAGTTTCGGGGGTCCGAGCACTGAAGCTTTCTTT.

This clone appeared a few times. V is TRBV30 and J is TRBJ1-2, with a possible D match to TRBD1 (6 bases). The V gene's germline CDR1 is GTSNPN and CDR2 SVGIG (reference sequence). CDR3 length equals 15 residues. Trimming stripped 5 bases from V and 0 bases from J, with 16 bases between. This CDR3 is CAWGRIRGANYGYTF. In DNA form, the CDR3 reads TGTGCCTGGGGGAGAATCAGGGGAGCTAACTATGGCTACACCTTC.

This sequence joins TRBV18 and TRBJ1-3; D gene ambiguous. This CDR3 contains 16 residues. V lost 0 bases, J lost 3 bases, and 12 bases lay in between. Germline V gives CDR1 KGHSH, CDR2 LQKENI. For the CDR3, the DNA is TGTGCCAGCTCACCACCTTTCGGGGTTAATGGAAACACCATATATTTT. Translating it yields CASSPPFGVNGNTIYF.

The chain uses TRBV11-2 and TRBJ2-3; TRBD2 is a possible D gene (5 bases). CDR3 length equals 15 residues. Trimming stripped 0 bases from V and 5 bases from J, with 12 bases between. Germline V gives CDR1 SGHAT, CDR2 FQNNGV. This CDR3 reads CASSLDPRAVDTQYF. The DNA for the CDR3 is TGTGCCAGCAGCTTAGATCCGCGGGCGGTAGATACGCAGTATTTT.

This clone occurred a few times. This chain links TRBV11-2 with TRBJ2-2, with TRBD1 identical over 8 bases. The CDR3 has 18 residues. V shed 6 bases and J 5 bases; nucleotides not matched to a gene: 17. Germline V gene sequence: CDR1 SGHAT, CDR2 FQNNGV. The CDR3 DNA is TGTGCCAGCAGTTGGTCTGGGGACAGGCTAAAGCGGACCGGGGAGCTGTTTTTT. It encodes CASSWSGDRLKRTGELFF.

The J gene is TRBJ2-3, the V gene TRBV5-6; 7 nucleotides align to TRBD1. Trimming at V came to 4 bases and at J to 3 bases, leaving 11 bases not matched to a gene. Germline values: CDR1 SGHDT, CDR2 YYEEEE. This CDR3 region has 16 residues. CDR3 nucleotide sequence: TGTGCCAGCAGCAACAATAAGGGGGCGCAGACAGATACGCAGTATTTT. The encoded protein is CASSNNKGAQTDTQYF.

This chain connects TRBV7-9 to TRBJ2-7; 7 nucleotides align to TRBD2. Per germline, CDR1 SEHNR and CDR2 FQNEAQ (reference sequence). V was pared by 1 base and J by 5 bases, with 14 bases of the junction left unmatched. The CDR3 has 17 residues. The CDR3 sequence is CASSLGLGGNARDEQYF. CDR3 nucleotide sequence: TGTGCCAGCAGCTTAGGCCTGGGGGGGAATGCCAGGGACGAGCAGTACTTC.

This clone appeared a single time. The gene calls are TRBV18 and TRBJ2-7; TRBD1 matches at 9 bases. The J segment lost 5 bases and the V segment lost 2 bases, leaving 1 base of the junction unmatched. The CDR3 spans 13 residues. CDR1 is KGHSH, CDR2 LQKENI, per germline. CDR3 in amino acids: CASSPGTGNEQYF. CDR3 DNA sequence: TGTGCCAGCTCACCAGGGACAGGGAACGAGCAGTACTTC.

This clone was seen just once. The chain links TRBV7-2 to TRBJ2-7; D unresolved. CDR1 and CDR2 (germline): SGHTA, FQGNSA. The CDR3 runs 12 residues. Deletions cut 3 bases from V and 6 bases from J, with 9 bases between. The CDR3 spells CASSFNPGEQYF. For the CDR3, the DNA is TGTGCCAGCAGCTTTAACCCCGGCGAGCAGTACTTC.

The J gene is TRBJ2-7, the V gene TRBV27; 9 positions agree with TRBD2. Per the germline V gene, CDR1 is MNHEY and CDR2 is SMNVEV (reference sequence). The CDR3 has 14 amino acids. With V trimmed by 8 bases and J by 4 bases, 9 bases remained unmatched. The CDR3 sequence is CASSPASGMYEQYF. CDR3 in DNA: TGTGCCAGCTCCCCGGCTAGCGGGATGTACGAGCAGTACTTC.

V is TRBV2 and J is TRBJ2-3, with a weak D call TRBD1 (5 bases). The CDR3 totals 14 residues. Trimming cost V 6 bases and J 4 bases, with 14 bases left between them. Germline-derived CDR1 and CDR2 are SNHLY and FYNNEI. Here the CDR3 DNA reads TGTGCCAGCAGCCCGGACACGGTCTCAGATACGCAGTATTTT. Translating gives CASSPDTVSDTQYF.